These T cell receptor beta chains were read from a single sample in a study of cytomegalovirus exposure and HLA in healthy donors. Profiled with immunoSEQ multiplex PCR; TCRdb holds only in-frame clones, not every one. This sample has about 160,000 clones, with around 88% found just once. The sample consisted of PBMCs. The receptors stem from a woman between 25 and 40 years old in good health and CMV-seronegative. Each CDR3 is given with its conserved first and last residue. A D gene is named only where the DNA matches it firmly. Clone size, where shown, is once, few, many, or a class for clones that have expanded.

D: .; J: TRBJ2-3; size: .; V: TRBV11-2; DNA: TGTGCCAGCAGCCCGCGGGACTTCTCAGATACGCAGTATTTT; CDR3: CASSPRDFSDTQYF
D: TRBD2; J: TRBJ2-1; size: .; V: TRBV11-3; DNA: TGTGCCAGCAGCTGGGGACTAGCGGGGGGGGCCCCTCTCAATGAGCAGTTCTTC; CDR3: CASSWGLAGGAPLNEQFF
D: .; J: TRBJ1-5; size: .; V: TRBV2; DNA: TGTGCCAGCAAACAGGACGGTCAGCCCCAGCATTTT; CDR3: CASKQDGQPQHF
D: .; J: TRBJ2-7; size: .; V: TRBV7-8; DNA: TGTGCCAGCAGCCGCTCTGACTCCCCCAGTCAGCAGTACTTC; CDR3: CASSRSDSPSQQYF
D: TRBD1; J: TRBJ2-1; size: .; V: TRBV18; DNA: TGTGCCAGCTCACCGGACAGGATAAACAATGAGCAGTTCTTC; CDR3: CASSPDRINNEQFF
D: .; J: TRBJ2-3; size: .; V: TRBV15; DNA: TGTGCCACCAGCAGAGATAGTGCCCGTAGCACAGATACGCAGTATTTT; CDR3: CATSRDSARSTDTQYF
D: .; J: TRBJ1-5; size: .; V: TRBV29-1; DNA: TGCAGCGTCCGGACGGGGGGTCAGCCCCAGCATTTT; CDR3: CSVRTGGQPQHF
D: TRBD1; J: TRBJ1-3; size: .; V: TRBV30; DNA: TGTGCCTGGAGTGTAGGGGGCCAGGGGGTCGTTGGAAACACCATATATTTT; CDR3: CAWSVGGQGVVGNTIYF
D: .; J: TRBJ1-1; size: .; V: TRBV27; DNA: TGTGCCAGCAGTTTTGCCGGTAACACTGAAGCTTTCTTT; CDR3: CASSFAGNTEAFF
D: TRBD1; J: TRBJ1-1; size: .; V: TRBV19; DNA: TGTGCCAGTACCACGACAGGGTTAACTTTCTTT; CDR3: CASTTTGLTFF
D: TRBD2; J: TRBJ2-1; size: .; V: TRBV11-2; DNA: TGTGCCAGCAGGACTAGCTCCAATGAGCAGTTCTTC; CDR3: CASRTSSNEQFF
D: TRBD1; J: TRBJ1-2; size: .; V: TRBV11-2; DNA: TGTGCCAGCAGGCCCGGACAGGGAAACTATGGCTACACCTTC; CDR3: CASRPGQGNYGYTF
D: .; J: TRBJ2-7; size: .; V: TRBV4-2; DNA: TGTGCCAGCAGCCAAGGCCCGGTCGGGGCCTACGAGCAGTACTTC; CDR3: CASSQGPVGAYEQYF
D: .; J: TRBJ2-7; size: .; V: TRBV7-6; DNA: TGTGCCAGCAGCACCCCGGAGGGGGTCGGGGGCGGCGTGCGGGAGCTATCCTACGAGCAGTACTTC; CDR3: CASSTPEGVGGGVRELSYEQYF
D: TRBD1; J: TRBJ1-3; size: .; V: TRBV6-5; DNA: TGTGCCAGCACTATGACAGGGGCCCCTGGAAACACCATATATTTT; CDR3: CASTMTGAPGNTIYF
D: .; J: TRBJ1-5; size: .; V: TRBV27; DNA: TGTGCCAGCAGTATGCGTTCGCCTAGAACTAGCAATCAGCCCCAGCATTTT; CDR3: CASSMRSPRTSNQPQHF
D: .; J: TRBJ2-7; size: .; V: TRBV5-5; DNA: TGTGCCAGCAGCTTGGGAGGAATGAAGAACGAGCAGTACTTC; CDR3: CASSLGGMKNEQYF
D: TRBD2; J: TRBJ2-7; size: .; V: TRBV7-9; DNA: TGTGCCAGCAGCTTACAGGGCGGGAGGAATTACGAGCAGTACTTC; CDR3: CASSLQGGRNYEQYF
D: TRBD1; J: TRBJ1-2; size: .; V: TRBV18; DNA: TGTGCCAGCTCACCGTGGACCGGGACAGGGGCAGGGTATGGCTACACCTTC; CDR3: CASSPWTGTGAGYGYTF
D: TRBD1; J: TRBJ2-1; size: .; V: TRBV5-1; DNA: TGCGCCAGCAGCGTGGGACAGGGGGCGCAGAATGAGCAGTTCTTC; CDR3: CASSVGQGAQNEQFF
D: TRBD2; J: TRBJ2-1; size: .; V: TRBV27; DNA: TGTGCCAGCCGCATTAGCGGGGGCTCCTACAATGAGCAGTTCTTC; CDR3: CASRISGGSYNEQFF
D: TRBD1; J: TRBJ1-1; size: few; V: TRBV29-1; DNA: TGCAGCGTTCGCAAGGGCCCCTACAGGGGGCACACTGAAGCTTTCTTT; CDR3: CSVRKGPYRGHTEAFF
D: .; J: TRBJ2-2; size: .; V: TRBV10-1; DNA: TGCGCCACAAGGAGAACGAACACCGGGGAGCTGTTTTTT; CDR3: CATRRTNTGELFF
D: .; J: TRBJ2-2; size: .; V: TRBV11-3; DNA: TGTGCCAGCAGCTCCCGGGATGGTGGCACCGGGGAGCTGTTTTTT; CDR3: CASSSRDGGTGELFF
D: .; J: TRBJ1-5; size: few; V: TRBV6-1; DNA: TGTGCCAGCAGTGAAAACGGGGAGGGAGGACAGCCCCAGCATTTT; CDR3: CASSENGEGGQPQHF
D: TRBD1; J: TRBJ1-1; size: .; V: TRBV11-3; DNA: TGTGCCAGCAGCATCACAGGGGTCGGCACTGAAGCTTTCTTT; CDR3: CASSITGVGTEAFF
D: TRBD1; J: TRBJ1-3; size: .; V: TRBV5-4; DNA: TGTGCCAGCAGCCCGGGACAGCCTCTCTCTGGAAACACCATATATTTT; CDR3: CASSPGQPLSGNTIYF
D: TRBD2; J: TRBJ2-1; size: .; V: TRBV5-1; DNA: TGCGCCAGCAGCTTTCTCGGGGGGGAGATTCTATACAATGAGCAGTTCTTC; CDR3: CASSFLGGEILYNEQFF
D: .; J: TRBJ2-5; size: .; V: TRBV21-1; DNA: TGTGCCAGCAGCCCCCCAGGGACTAGCTCAGAGACCCAGTACTTC; CDR3: CASSPPGTSSETQYF
D: TRBD1; J: TRBJ1-4; size: .; V: TRBV5-6; DNA: TGTGCCAGCAGCTTGAGGGCGGCAGGGGGTGAAAAACTGTTTTTT; CDR3: CASSLRAAGGEKLFF
D: TRBD2; J: TRBJ2-2; size: .; V: TRBV19; DNA: TGTGCCAGTAGTGTACGAGCGGGAGTTGTGGGGGAGCTGTTTTTT; CDR3: CASSVRAGVVGELFF
D: TRBD1; J: TRBJ2-4; size: .; V: TRBV5-1; DNA: TGCGCCAGCAGCTTGGAGGGGACAGCAAACATTCAGTACTTC; CDR3: CASSLEGTANIQYF
D: .; J: TRBJ1-2; size: .; V: TRBV4-1; DNA: TGCGCCAGCAGCCGATGGGGCGACACTACTAACTATGGCTACACCTTC; CDR3: CASSRWGDTTNYGYTF
D: TRBD1; J: TRBJ2-3; size: few; V: TRBV6-4; DNA: TGTGCCAGCAGAGGGACAGGGGGCCCGAATACGCAGTATTTT; CDR3: CASRGTGGPNTQYF
D: TRBD1; J: TRBJ1-2; size: once; V: TRBV28; DNA: TGTGCCAGCAGTGGACAGGGGAGAGGCTACACCTTC; CDR3: CASSGQGRGYTF
D: .; J: TRBJ1-1; size: .; V: TRBV7-9; DNA: TGTGCCAGCAGCTTAGTCGAGGGGGGGAAAGCTTTCTTT; CDR3: CASSLVEGGKAFF
D: .; J: TRBJ2-5; size: .; V: TRBV7-2; DNA: TGTGCCAGCAGCTTAGTCGACAGTGGTTTGGAGCAGTACTTC; CDR3: CASSLVDSGLEQYF
D: TRBD2; J: TRBJ2-7; size: .; V: TRBV27; DNA: TGTGCCAGCAGTGCCTCGGGCGGGAGCGTGAACGAGCAGTACTTC; CDR3: CASSASGGSVNEQYF
D: .; J: TRBJ1-2; size: .; V: TRBV5-5; DNA: TGTGCCAGCAGCTCCACCACAGGGAGTGATGGCTACACCTTC; CDR3: CASSSTTGSDGYTF
D: .; J: TRBJ2-1; size: .; V: TRBV27; DNA: TGTGCCAGCAGTAGCATAGAATCGATTTACAATGAGCAGTTCTTC; CDR3: CASSSIESIYNEQFF
D: TRBD1; J: TRBJ1-1; size: few; V: TRBV4-3; DNA: TGCGCCAGCAGCCAAGAAGGGGGCAGAATGAACACTGAAGCTTTCTTT; CDR3: CASSQEGGRMNTEAFF
D: TRBD1; J: TRBJ1-3; size: once; V: TRBV28; DNA: TGTGCCAGCAGTCCGGGACAGGGGGCTGGAAACACCATATATTTT; CDR3: CASSPGQGAGNTIYF
D: TRBD1; J: TRBJ1-3; size: .; V: TRBV15; DNA: TGTGCCACCGGGGACAGGGCCAGGGCCTCTGGAAACACCATATATTTT; CDR3: CATGDRARASGNTIYF
D: .; J: TRBJ2-7; size: few; V: TRBV10-1; DNA: TGCGCCAGCACCCCCAGGGGGGAGCTCCACGAGCAGTACTTC; CDR3: CASTPRGELHEQYF
D: .; J: TRBJ1-1; size: .; V: TRBV2; DNA: TGTGCCAGCAGTGATCAGGGAGGAACTGAAGCTTTCTTT; CDR3: CASSDQGGTEAFF
D: TRBD1; J: TRBJ2-1; size: .; V: TRBV2; DNA: TGTGCCAGCATAGGGGACAGGGGGCGGTCAAATGAGCAGTTCTTC; CDR3: CASIGDRGRSNEQFF
D: .; J: TRBJ1-1; size: .; V: TRBV7-9; DNA: TGTGCCAGCAGCCGCGCTAATAGATGGACTGAAGCTTTCTTT; CDR3: CASSRANRWTEAFF
D: .; J: TRBJ2-1; size: .; V: TRBV25-1; DNA: TGTGCCAGCAGTGAAGGGCCTTACAATGAGCAGTTCTTC; CDR3: CASSEGPYNEQFF
D: .; J: TRBJ1-1; size: .; V: TRBV5-4; DNA: TGTGCCAGCAGCCTCCGACAGCGGGCCTTGATGGACACTGAAGCTTTCTTT; CDR3: CASSLRQRALMDTEAFF
D: TRBD1; J: TRBJ1-1; size: .; V: TRBV27; DNA: TGTGCCAGCAACAATGACAGGGTCGGAGCGTTGGGCACTGAAGCTTTCTTT; CDR3: CASNNDRVGALGTEAFF
D: TRBD2; J: TRBJ2-3; size: .; V: TRBV13; DNA: TGTGCCAGCAGCTTAGTAGGCGGGAGAGGGTTGGGCACAGATACGCAGTATTTT; CDR3: CASSLVGGRGLGTDTQYF
D: .; J: TRBJ1-2; size: .; V: TRBV6-5; DNA: TGTGCCAGCAGTTTAATTGGACAAAATAACTATGTCTACACCTTC; CDR3: CASSLIGQNNYVYTF